Each of the 3 T cell receptor beta chains below was sequenced from the same sample in a study of T cells in Graves' hyperthyroidism and ophthalmopathy. TCR beta CDR3 region amplification was performed from RNA transcripts. The HTBI primer set was used in a first-round RT-PCR of the TCR CDR3. In TCRdb, the multiplex PCR reads were re-called with MiXCR into one record per CDR3 protein. The data contain 660,000 or so distinct CDR3 sequences, 45% of them singletons. The sequenced sample was peripheral blood or thyroid tissue (not recorded which). The receptors come from an adult man with Graves' disease, either hyperthyroidism or ophthalmopathy (not recorded which).

DNA for the CDR3: TGTGCCAGTGAAATAAGACAGGGGGCGCCCGGCTACACCTTC. This encodes CASEIRQGAPGYTF. V usage is TRBV2 and J usage is TRBJ1-2; 10 positions agree with TRBD1. This CDR3 region has 14 residues. J lost 8 bases, V lost 9 bases, and 12 bases had no gene match. Germline CDR1 SNHLY, CDR2 FYNNEI.

This chain joins TRBV29-1 and TRBJ2-5, with D uncertain. Germline V gene lookup returns CDR1 SQVTM and CDR2 ANQGSEA. V was trimmed by 3 bases and J by 8 bases, leaving 1 base between them. The CDR3 runs 8 residues. CDR3: CSVDTQYF. The CDR3 DNA reads TGCAGCGTTGACACCCAGTACTTC.

To note about this clonotype: Possible read error: a much larger clone is one base away. CDR3 region: CASSESASGGQETQYF. In DNA form, the CDR3 reads TGTGCCAGCAGTGAGTCGGCTAGCGGGGGACAAGAGACCCAGTACTTC. The chain has TRBV2 and TRBJ2-5; 10 bases match TRBD2. This CDR3 is built from 16 residues. The junction had 6 bases not matched to a gene; V was cut back by 3 bases and J by 2 bases. CDR1 and CDR2 (germline): SNHLY, FYNNEI.